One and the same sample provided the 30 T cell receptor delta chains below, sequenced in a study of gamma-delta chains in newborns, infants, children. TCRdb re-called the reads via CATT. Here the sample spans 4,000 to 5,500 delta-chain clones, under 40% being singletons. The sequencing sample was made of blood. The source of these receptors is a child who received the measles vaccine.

CDR3 DNA: TGTGCTCTTGGGGAAGGCCCGGCCTTCCTACCCGTACTGGGGGATGCCGATAAACTCATCTTT. Amino acid sequence: CALGEGPAFLPVLGDADKLIF. This sequence joins TRDV1 and TRDJ1, with a weak D call TRDD3 (10 bases). Trimming pared 2 bases from V and 3 bases from J, leaving 31 bases between. CDR3 size: 21 residues. Germline V gene lookup returns CDR1 TSWWSYY and CDR2 QGS.

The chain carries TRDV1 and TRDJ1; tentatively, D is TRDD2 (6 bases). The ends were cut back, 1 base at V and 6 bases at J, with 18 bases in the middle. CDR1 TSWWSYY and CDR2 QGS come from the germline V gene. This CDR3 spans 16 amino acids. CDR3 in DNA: TGTGCTCTTGGGGAACCCTCCCGGCCTTCCCTAAATAAACTCATCTTT. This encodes CALGEPSRPSLNKLIF.

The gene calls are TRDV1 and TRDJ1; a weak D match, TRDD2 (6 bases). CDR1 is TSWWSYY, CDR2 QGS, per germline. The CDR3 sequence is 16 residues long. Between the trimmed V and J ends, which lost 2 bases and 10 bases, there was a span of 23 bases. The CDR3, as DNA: TGTGCTCTTGGGGAAATTTTCCTAGAGTCGGCTGAGGGACTCATCTTT. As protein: CALGEIFLESAEGLIF.

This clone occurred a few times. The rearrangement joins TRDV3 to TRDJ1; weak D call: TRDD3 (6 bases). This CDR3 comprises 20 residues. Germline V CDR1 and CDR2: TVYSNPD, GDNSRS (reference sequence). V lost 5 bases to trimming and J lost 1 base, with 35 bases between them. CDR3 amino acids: CAPDFRPYWANKGGTDKLIF. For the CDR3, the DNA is TGTGCCCCTGACTTTCGTCCGTACTGGGCAAACAAAGGGGGCACCGATAAACTCATCTTT.

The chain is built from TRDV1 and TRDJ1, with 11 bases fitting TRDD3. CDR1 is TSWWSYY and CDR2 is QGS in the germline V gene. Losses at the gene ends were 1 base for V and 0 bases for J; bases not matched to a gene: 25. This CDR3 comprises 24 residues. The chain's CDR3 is CALGERSPTLKRDSGGYNTDKLIF. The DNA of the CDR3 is TGTGCTCTTGGGGAACGGTCCCCCACTCTTAAAAGGGACTCTGGGGGATACAACACCGATAAACTCATCTTT.

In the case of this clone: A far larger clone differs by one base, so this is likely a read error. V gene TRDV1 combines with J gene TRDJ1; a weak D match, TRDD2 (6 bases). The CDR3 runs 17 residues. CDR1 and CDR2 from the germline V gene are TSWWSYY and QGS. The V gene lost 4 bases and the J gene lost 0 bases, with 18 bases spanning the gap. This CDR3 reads CALGGSSFFDDTDKLIF. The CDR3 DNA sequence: TGTGCTCTTGGGGGTTCTTCCTTCTTTGACGACACCGATAAACTCATCTTT.

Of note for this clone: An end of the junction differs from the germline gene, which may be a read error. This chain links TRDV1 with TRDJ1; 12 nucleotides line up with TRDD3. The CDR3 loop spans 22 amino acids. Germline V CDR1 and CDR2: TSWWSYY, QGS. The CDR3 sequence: CALGEGKNFPTLTGGYTDKPIF. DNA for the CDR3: TGTGCTCTTGGGGAAGGGAAGAACTTCCCCACCCTTACTGGGGGATACACCGATAAACCCATCTTT.

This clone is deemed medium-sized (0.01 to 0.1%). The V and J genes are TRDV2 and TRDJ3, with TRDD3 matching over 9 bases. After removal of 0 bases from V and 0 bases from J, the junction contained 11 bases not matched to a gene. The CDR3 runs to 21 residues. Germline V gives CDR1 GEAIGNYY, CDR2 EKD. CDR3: CACDTEGYWGTSSWDTRQMFF. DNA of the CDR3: TGTGCCTGTGACACCGAGGGGTACTGGGGGACTTCCTCCTGGGACACCCGACAGATGTTTTTC.

The CDR3 loop is CAASVEGLPPTEVRTLYTDKLIF. The DNA of the CDR3 is TGTGCAGCAAGCGTGGAGGGACTTCCCCCGACTGAGGTTCGAACCCTGTACACCGATAAACTCATCTTT. The chain uses TRAV29/DV5 and TRDJ1; tentatively, D is TRDD2 (5 bases). Germline CDR1 and CDR2: NSMFDY and ISSIKDK. CDR3 length equals 23 residues. Between the trimmed V and J ends, which lost 0 bases and 0 bases, there was a span of 36 bases.

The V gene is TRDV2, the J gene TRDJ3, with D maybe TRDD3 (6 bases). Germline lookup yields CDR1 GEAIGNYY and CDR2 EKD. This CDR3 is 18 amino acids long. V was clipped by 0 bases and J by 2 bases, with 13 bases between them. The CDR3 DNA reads TGTGCCTGTGACACCGTGGGGGGACGCCCCTGGGACACCCGACAGATGTTTTTC. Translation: CACDTVGGRPWDTRQMFF.

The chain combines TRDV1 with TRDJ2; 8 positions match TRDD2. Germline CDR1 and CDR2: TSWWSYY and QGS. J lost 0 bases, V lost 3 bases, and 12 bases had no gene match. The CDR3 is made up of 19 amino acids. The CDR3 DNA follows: TGTGCTCTTGGGGACCACTTCCTACTGATTGGGCCTTTGACAGCACAACTCTTCTTT. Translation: CALGDHFLLIGPLTAQLFF.

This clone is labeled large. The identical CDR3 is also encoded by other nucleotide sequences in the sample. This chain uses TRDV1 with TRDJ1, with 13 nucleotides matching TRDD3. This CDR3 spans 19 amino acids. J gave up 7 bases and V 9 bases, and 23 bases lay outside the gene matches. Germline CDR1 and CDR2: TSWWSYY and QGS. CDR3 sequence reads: CALSLRYAYWGIREGKLIF. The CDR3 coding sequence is TGTGCTCTCAGCCTCCGCTACGCGTACTGGGGGATACGGGAGGGTAAACTCATCTTT.

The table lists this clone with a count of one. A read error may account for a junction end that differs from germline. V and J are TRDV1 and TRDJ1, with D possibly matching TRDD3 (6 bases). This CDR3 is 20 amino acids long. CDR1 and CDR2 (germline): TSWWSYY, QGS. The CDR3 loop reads CALGELSLHVLGDYTDKPIF. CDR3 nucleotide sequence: TGTGCTCTTGGGGAACTCAGCCTACATGTACTGGGTGATTACACCGATAAACCCATCTTT.

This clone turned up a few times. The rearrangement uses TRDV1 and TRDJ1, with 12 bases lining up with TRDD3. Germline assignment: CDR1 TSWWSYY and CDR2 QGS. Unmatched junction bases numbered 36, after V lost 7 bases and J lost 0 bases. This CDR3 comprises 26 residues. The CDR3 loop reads CALVSASYDPPPLYWGILQYTDKLIF. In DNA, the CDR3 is TGTGCTCTTGTTTCTGCTTCCTACGATCCCCCCCCCCTTTACTGGGGGATACTTCAGTACACCGATAAACTCATCTTT.

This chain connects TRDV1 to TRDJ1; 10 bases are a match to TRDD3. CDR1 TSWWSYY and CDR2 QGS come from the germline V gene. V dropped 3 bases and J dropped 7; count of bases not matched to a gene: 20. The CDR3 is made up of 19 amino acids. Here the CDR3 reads CALGDPNYWGIGNSGKLIF. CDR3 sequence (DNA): TGTGCTCTTGGGGACCCGAACTACTGGGGGATCGGTAATAGCGGTAAACTCATCTTT.

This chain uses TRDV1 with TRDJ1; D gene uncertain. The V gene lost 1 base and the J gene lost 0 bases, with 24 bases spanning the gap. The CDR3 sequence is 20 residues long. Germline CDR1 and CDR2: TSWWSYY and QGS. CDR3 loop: CALGEQTRPLPAWYTDKLIF. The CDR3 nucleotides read TGTGCTCTTGGGGAACAAACGAGACCTCTCCCTGCCTGGTACACCGATAAACTCATCTTT.

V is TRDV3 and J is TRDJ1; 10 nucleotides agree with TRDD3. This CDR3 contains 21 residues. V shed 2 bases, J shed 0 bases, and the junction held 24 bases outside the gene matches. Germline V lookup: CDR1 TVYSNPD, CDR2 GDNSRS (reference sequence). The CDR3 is CAFSGGAPTRTGGWYTDKLIF. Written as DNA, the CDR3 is TGTGCCTTTTCGGGTGGGGCTCCTACCCGTACTGGGGGATGGTACACCGATAAACTCATCTTT.

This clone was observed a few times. CDR3 sequence reads: CALGELPFPLWEIRDELIF. CDR3 in DNA: TGTGCTCTTGGGGAACTCCCGTTCCCGCTCTGGGAGATACGAGATGAACTCATCTTT. The chain joins TRDV1 to TRDJ1, with D perhaps matching TRDD3 (6 bases). V shed 0 bases and J shed 9 bases, with 29 bases lying between them. Germline V CDR1 and CDR2: TSWWSYY, QGS. The CDR3 has 19 amino acids.

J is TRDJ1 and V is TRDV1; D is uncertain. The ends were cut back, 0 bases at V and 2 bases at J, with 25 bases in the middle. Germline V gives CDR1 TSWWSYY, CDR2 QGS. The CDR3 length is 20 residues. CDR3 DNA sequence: TGTGCTCTTGGGGAACTGCGGGTATCAAACGGGGCTGGAGGGACCGATAAACTCATCTTT. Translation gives CALGELRVSNGAGGTDKLIF.

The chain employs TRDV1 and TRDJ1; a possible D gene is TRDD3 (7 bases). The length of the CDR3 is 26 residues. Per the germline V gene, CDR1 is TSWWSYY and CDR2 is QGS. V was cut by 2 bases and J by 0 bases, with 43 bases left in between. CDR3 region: CALGEGVLLLMKDWGPPFAYTDKLIF. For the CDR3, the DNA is TGTGCTCTTGGGGAAGGGGTCCTACTACTTATGAAGGACTGGGGACCCCCCTTCGCGTACACCGATAAACTCATCTTT.

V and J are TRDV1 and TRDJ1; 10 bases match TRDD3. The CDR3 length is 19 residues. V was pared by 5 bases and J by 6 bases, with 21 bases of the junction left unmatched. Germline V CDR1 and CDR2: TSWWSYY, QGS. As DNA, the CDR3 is TGTGCTCTTGGGACACGCCCCGGGCTACGGGGGATACGCCGGAATAAACTCATCTTT. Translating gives CALGTRPGLRGIRRNKLIF.

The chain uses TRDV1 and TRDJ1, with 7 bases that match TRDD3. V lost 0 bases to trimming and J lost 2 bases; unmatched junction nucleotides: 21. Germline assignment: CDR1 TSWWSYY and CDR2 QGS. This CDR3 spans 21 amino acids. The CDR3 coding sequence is TGTGCTCTTGGGGAACTAAGGAAGAACCCGAATTTACTGGGGAGTACCGATAAACTCATCTTT. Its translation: CALGELRKNPNLLGSTDKLIF.

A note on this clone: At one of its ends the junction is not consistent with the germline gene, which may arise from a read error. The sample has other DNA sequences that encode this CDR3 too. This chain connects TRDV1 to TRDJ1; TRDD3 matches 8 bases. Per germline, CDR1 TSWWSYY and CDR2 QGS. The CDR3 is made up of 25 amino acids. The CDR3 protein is CALGELHVYLRPRTGGRVYTDKLIF. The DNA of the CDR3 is TGTGCTCTCGGGGAACTGCATGTATACCTACGTCCCCGTACTGGGGGCCGGGTGTACACCGATAAACTCATCTTT.

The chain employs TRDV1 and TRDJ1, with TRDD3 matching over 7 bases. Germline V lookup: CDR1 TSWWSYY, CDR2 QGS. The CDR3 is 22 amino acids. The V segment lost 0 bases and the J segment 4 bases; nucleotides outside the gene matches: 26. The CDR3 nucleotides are TGTGCTCTTGGGGAACTAGGGGAACCCTACGGTCTTGGGGGACCTTCGGACGATAAACTCATCTTT. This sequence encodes CALGELGEPYGLGGPSDDKLIF.

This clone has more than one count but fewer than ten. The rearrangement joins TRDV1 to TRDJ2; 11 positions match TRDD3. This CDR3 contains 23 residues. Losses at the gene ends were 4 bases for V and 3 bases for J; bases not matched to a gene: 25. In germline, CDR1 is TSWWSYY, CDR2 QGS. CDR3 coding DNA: TGTGCTCTTGGGGTTGATATGGCCTTCCTCCCTTCTAACTGGGGGATAGTGACAGCACAACTCTTCTTT. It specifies CALGVDMAFLPSNWGIVTAQLFF.

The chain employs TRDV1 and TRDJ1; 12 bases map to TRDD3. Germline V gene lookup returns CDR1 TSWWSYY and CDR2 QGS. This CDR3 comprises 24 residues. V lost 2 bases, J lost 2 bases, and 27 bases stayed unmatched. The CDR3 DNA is TGTGCTCTTGGGGAAGGGGCCTTTTGGAGTCGTACTGGGGGATACAGGGCTTTGACCGATAAACTCATCTTT. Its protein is CALGEGAFWSRTGGYRALTDKLIF.

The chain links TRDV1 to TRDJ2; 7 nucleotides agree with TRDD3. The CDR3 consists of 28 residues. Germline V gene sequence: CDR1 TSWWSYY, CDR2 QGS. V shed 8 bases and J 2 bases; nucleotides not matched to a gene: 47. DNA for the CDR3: TGTGCTCTTTTACCCTGTCGTATAAGTGTCTCCGCTTTCTTACCGCCGGCCTGGGGGGTGATCTTGACAGCACAACTCTTCTTT. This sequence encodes CALLPCRISVSAFLPPAWGVILTAQLFF.

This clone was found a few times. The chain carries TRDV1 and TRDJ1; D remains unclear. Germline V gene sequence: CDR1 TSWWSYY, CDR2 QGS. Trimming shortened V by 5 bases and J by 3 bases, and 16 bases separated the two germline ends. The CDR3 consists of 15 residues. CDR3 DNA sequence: TGTGCTCTTGGGAATAAGGGGTTTTCGGCCGATAAACTCATCTTT. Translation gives CALGNKGFSADKLIF.

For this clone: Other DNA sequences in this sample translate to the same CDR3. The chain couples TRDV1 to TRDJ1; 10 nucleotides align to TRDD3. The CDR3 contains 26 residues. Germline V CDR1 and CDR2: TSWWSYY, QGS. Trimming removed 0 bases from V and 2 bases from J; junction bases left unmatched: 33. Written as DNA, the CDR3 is TGTGCTCTTGGGGAACTGCCCGTTATTTTCCTATTTACTGGGGGATCCTCGTGGAGGAGTACCGATAAACTCATCTTT. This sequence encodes CALGELPVIFLFTGGSSWRSTDKLIF.

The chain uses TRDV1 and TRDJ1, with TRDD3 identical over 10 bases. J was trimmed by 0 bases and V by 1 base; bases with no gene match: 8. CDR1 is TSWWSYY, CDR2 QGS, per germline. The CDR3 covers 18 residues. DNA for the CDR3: TGTGCTCTTGGGGAACCTGTACTGGGGGATGCACACACCGATAAACTCATCTTT. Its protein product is CALGEPVLGDAHTDKLIF.